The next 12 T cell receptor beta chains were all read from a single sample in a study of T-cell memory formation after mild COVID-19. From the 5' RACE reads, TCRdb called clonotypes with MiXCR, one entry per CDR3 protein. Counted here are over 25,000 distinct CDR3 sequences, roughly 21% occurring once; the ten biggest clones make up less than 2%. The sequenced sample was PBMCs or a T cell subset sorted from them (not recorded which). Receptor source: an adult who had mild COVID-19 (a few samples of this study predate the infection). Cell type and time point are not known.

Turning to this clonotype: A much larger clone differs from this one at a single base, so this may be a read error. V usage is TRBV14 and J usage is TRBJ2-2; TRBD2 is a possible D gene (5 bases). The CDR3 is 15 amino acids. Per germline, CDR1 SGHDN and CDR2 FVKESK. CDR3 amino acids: CASSQEIAGAGDLFF. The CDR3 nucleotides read TGTGCCAGCAGCCAAGAAATCGCGGGCGCCGGGGATCTGTTTTTT.

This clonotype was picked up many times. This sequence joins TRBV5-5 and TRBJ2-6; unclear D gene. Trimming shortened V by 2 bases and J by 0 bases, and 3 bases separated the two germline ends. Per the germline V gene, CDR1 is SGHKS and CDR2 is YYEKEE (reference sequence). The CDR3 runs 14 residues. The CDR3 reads CASSFSSGANVLTF. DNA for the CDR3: TGTGCCAGCAGCTTCTCCTCTGGGGCCAACGTCCTGACTTTC.

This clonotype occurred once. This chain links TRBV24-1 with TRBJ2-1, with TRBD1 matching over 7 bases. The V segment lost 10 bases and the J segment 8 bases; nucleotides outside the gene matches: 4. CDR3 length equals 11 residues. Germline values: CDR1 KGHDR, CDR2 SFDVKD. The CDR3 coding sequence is TGTGCCACGTCAGGGGGTCATGAGCAGTTCTTC. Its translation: CATSGGHEQFF.

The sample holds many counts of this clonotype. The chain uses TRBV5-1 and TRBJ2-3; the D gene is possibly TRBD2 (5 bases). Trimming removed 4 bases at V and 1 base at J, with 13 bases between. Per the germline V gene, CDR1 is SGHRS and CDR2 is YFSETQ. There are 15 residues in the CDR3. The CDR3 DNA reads TGCGCCAGCAGCGATCTTGTCGGGGGCACAGATACGCAGTATTTT. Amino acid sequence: CASSDLVGGTDTQYF.

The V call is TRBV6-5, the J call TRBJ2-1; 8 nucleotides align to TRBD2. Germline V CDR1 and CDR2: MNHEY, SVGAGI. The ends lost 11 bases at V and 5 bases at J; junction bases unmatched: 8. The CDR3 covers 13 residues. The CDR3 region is CASYGGAHNEQFF. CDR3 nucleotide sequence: TGTGCCTCCTACGGGGGGGCCCACAATGAGCAGTTCTTC.

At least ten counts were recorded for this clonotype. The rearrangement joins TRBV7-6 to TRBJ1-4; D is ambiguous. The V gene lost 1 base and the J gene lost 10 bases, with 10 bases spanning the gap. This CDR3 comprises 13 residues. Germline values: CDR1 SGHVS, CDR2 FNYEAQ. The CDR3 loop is CASSLGYSGKLFF. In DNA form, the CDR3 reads TGTGCCAGCAGCTTAGGATACTCCGGAAAACTGTTTTTT.

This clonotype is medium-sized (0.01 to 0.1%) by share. DNA for the CDR3: TGCAGCGTTGAAGATCTGTCAGGGAGGATGAATGAGCAGTTCTTC. Its translation is CSVEDLSGRMNEQFF. This rearrangement joins TRBV29-1 to TRBJ2-1, with a possible D match to TRBD2 (6 bases). CDR3 length: 15 amino acids. V was shortened by 0 bases and J by 7 bases, with 16 bases between the two germline ends. Per germline, CDR1 SQVTM and CDR2 ANQGSEA.

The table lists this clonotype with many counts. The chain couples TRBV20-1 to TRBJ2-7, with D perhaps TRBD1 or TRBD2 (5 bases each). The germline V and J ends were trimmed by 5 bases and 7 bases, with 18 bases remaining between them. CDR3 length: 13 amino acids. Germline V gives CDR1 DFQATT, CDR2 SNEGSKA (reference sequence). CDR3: CSAAGTPPGEQYF. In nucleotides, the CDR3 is TGCAGTGCTGCCGGGACCCCTCCTGGGGAGCAGTACTTC.

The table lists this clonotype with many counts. The CDR3, as DNA: TGCAGCGTTGAAGGGGAGGGGCGGGGTGGTAGAGATACGCAGTATTTT. Its protein product is CSVEGEGRGGRDTQYF. The gene calls are TRBV29-1 and TRBJ2-3, with TRBD2 identical over 7 bases. Looked up from germline, CDR1 is SQVTM and CDR2 is ANQGSEA. Trimming at V came to 1 base and at J to 5 bases, leaving 12 bases not matched to a gene. The CDR3 length is 16 residues.

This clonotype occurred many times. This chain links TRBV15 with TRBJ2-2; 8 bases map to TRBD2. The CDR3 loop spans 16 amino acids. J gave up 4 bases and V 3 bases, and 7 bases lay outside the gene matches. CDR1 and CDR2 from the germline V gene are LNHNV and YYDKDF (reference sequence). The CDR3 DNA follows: TGTGCCACCAGCAGTGGGGGACTAGATGCCACCGGGGAGCTGTTTTTT. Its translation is CATSSGGLDATGELFF.

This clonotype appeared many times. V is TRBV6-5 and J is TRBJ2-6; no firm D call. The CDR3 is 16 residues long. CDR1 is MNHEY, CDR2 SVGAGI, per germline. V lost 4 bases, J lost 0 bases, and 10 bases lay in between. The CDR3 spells CASSSPGFSGANVLTF. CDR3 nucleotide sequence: TGTGCCAGCAGTTCCCCCGGGTTCTCTGGGGCCAACGTCCTGACTTTC.

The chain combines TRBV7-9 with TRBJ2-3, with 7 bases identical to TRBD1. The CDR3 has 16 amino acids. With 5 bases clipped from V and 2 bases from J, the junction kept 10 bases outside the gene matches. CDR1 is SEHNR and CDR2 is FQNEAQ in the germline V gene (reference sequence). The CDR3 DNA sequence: TGTGCCAGCAGCGGAGCCCGGGACAGACCCACAGATACGCAGTATTTT. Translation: CASSGARDRPTDTQYF.